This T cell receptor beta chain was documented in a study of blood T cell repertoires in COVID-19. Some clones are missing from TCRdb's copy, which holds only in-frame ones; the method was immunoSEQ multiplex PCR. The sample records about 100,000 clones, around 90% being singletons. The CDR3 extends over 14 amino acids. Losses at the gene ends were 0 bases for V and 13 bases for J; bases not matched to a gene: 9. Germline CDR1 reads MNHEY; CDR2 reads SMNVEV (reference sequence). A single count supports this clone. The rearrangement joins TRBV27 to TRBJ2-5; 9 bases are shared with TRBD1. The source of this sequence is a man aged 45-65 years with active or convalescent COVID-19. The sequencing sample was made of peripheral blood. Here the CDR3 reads CASSLSDRGGGSYF. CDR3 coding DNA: TGTGCCAGCAGTTTATCGGACAGGGGAGGGGGTTCGTACTTC.